These 30 T cell receptor beta chains came from one sample sequenced in a study of blood T cell repertoires in COVID-19. Generated by immunoSEQ multiplex PCR, the TCRdb table keeps only in-frame clones and is missing some. Here the sample spans about 80,000 clones, about 82% being singletons. What was sequenced was peripheral blood. The receptor set was obtained from a man aged 50 to 60 with COVID-19, enrolled during active disease.

This chain connects TRBV7-2 to TRBJ2-7, with 8 positions matching TRBD2. The CDR3 runs 15 residues. Trimming at V came to 2 bases and at J to 0 bases, leaving 3 bases not matched to a gene. CDR1 and CDR2 (germline): SGHTA, FQGNSA. The CDR3 bases are TGTGCCAGCAGCTTAAATAGCGGGGCCTCCTACGAGCAGTACTTC. As protein: CASSLNSGASYEQYF.

This clone was picked up one time. The chain is built from TRBV28 and TRBJ2-7, with D possibly being TRBD2 (5 bases). V was pared by 5 bases and J by 7 bases, with 15 bases between. Germline V gene sequence: CDR1 MDHEN, CDR2 SYDVKM. This CDR3 has 13 residues. The CDR3 bases are TGTGCCAGCAGTCTAGCCGGACGGGAAGAGCAGTACTTC. It yields the protein CASSLAGREEQYF.

The V call is TRBV5-1, the J call TRBJ2-7; TRBD1 matches at 7 bases. Germline values: CDR1 SGHRS, CDR2 YFSETQ. The CDR3 has 15 residues. The ends lost 0 bases at V and 6 bases at J; junction bases unmatched: 9. The CDR3 coding sequence is TGCGCCAGCAGCTTGGCCGACAGGGCCAGTGGCGAGCAGTACTTC. Its protein product is CASSLADRASGEQYF.

This chain connects TRBV28 to TRBJ2-5; D possibly corresponds to TRBD2 (6 bases). Germline V CDR1 and CDR2: MDHEN, SYDVKM. CDR3 length: 14 residues. With 3 bases removed from V and 1 base from J, the gap between germline ends came to 9 bases. The CDR3 DNA is TGTGCCAGCAGTTTCGCGGGGCCCCAAGAGACCCAGTACTTC. It is translated as CASSFAGPQETQYF.

This chain joins TRBV29-1 and TRBJ2-7; D perhaps matches TRBD2 (5 bases). Germline V lookup: CDR1 SQVTM, CDR2 ANQGSEA. CDR3 length: 12 amino acids. V lost 2 bases and J lost 7, with 12 bases in between. CDR3 loop: CSVEKGREEQYF. DNA for the CDR3: TGCAGCGTTGAAAAGGGAAGGGAGGAGCAGTACTTC.

The J gene is TRBJ2-7, the V gene TRBV9; D is perhaps TRBD1 (5 bases). The CDR3 has 16 residues. In germline, CDR1 is SGDLS, CDR2 YYNGEE. V was clipped by 0 bases and J by 0 bases, with 13 bases between them. The CDR3 sequence is CASSVASQAISYEQYF. The CDR3 DNA follows: TGTGCCAGCAGCGTAGCTTCACAGGCGATCTCCTACGAGCAGTACTTC.

V gene TRBV19 combines with J gene TRBJ2-2; no firm D call. V was trimmed by 7 bases and J by 6 bases, leaving 9 bases between them. Per the germline V gene, CDR1 is LNHDA and CDR2 is SQIVND (reference sequence). The CDR3 length is 12 residues. This CDR3 is CASTSLAGELFF. CDR3 nucleotides: TGTGCCAGTACCTCCCTAGCCGGGGAGCTGTTTTTT.

The V gene is TRBV20-1, the J gene TRBJ1-2, with D unresolved. The germline V gene encodes CDR1 DFQATT and CDR2 SNEGSKA (reference sequence). The CDR3 runs 11 residues. Deletions cut 2 bases from V and 4 bases from J, with 5 bases between. The DNA of the CDR3 is TGCAGTGCTAGACAAATCTATGGCTACACCTTC. Amino acid sequence: CSARQIYGYTF.

This rearrangement joins TRBV11-2 to TRBJ1-3; D remains unclear. The CDR3 spans 17 residues. Germline values: CDR1 SGHAT, CDR2 FQNNGV. Trimming took off 5 bases at V and 4 bases at J, with 21 bases between the two ends. CDR3 sequence: CASSLSSRLDTGNTIYF. CDR3 DNA sequence: TGTGCCAGCAGCCTATCCTCACGTCTCGACACCGGAAACACCATATATTTT.

The chain combines TRBV28 with TRBJ2-7; 9 bases agree with TRBD1. The CDR3 contains 15 residues. V was clipped by 4 bases and J by 1 base; unmatched bases: 5. Germline CDR1 MDHEN, CDR2 SYDVKM. The CDR3 DNA follows: TGTGCCAGCAGTTCTCCCGGACAGGGGTCCTACGAGCAGTACTTC. This gives the protein CASSSPGQGSYEQYF.

The chain joins TRBV28 to TRBJ2-7, with D possibly TRBD1 on 6 matching bases. CDR1 and CDR2 from the germline V gene are MDHEN and SYDVKM. The CDR3 is made up of 14 amino acids. V lost 5 bases and J 1 base, leaving 12 bases between the germline ends. Written as DNA, the CDR3 is TGTGCCAGCAGTCCCACAGGGACATCCTACGAGCAGTACTTC. Its protein is CASSPTGTSYEQYF. The full variable domain, with the rest looked up from reference TRBV28 and TRBJ2-7, is DVKVTQSSRYLVKRTGEKVFLECVQDMDHENMFWYRQDPGLGLRLIYFSYDVKMKEKGDIPEGYSVSREKKERFSLILESASTNQTSMYLCASSPTGTSYEQYFGPGTRLTVT.

This clone was counted once. The CDR3 coding sequence is TGTGCCAGTAGTATCGGGGACACCGGGGAGCTGTTTTTT. Residues: CASSIGDTGELFF. V is TRBV19 and J is TRBJ2-2; possibly TRBD2 for D (5 bases). Germline CDR1 reads LNHDA; CDR2 reads SQIVND (reference sequence). CDR3 length: 13 amino acids. Between the trimmed V and J ends, which lost 3 bases and 3 bases, there was a span of 5 bases. The variable domain in full, with the rest retrieved from reference TRBV19 and TRBJ2-2, is DGGITQSPKYLFRKEGQNVTLSCEQNLNHDAMYWYRQDPGQGLRLIYYSQIVNDFQKGDIAEGYSVSREKKESFPLTVTSAQKNPTAFYLCASSIGDTGELFFGEGSRLTVL.

V usage is TRBV9 and J usage is TRBJ1-1; D is unclear. The CDR3 spans 13 residues. V shed 4 bases and J shed 7 bases, with 14 bases lying between them. Germline-derived CDR1 and CDR2 are SGDLS and YYNGEE. Written as DNA, the CDR3 is TGTGCCAGCAGCTCCGACATAGGTCGTGAAGCTTTCTTT. The encoded protein is CASSSDIGREAFF.

J is TRBJ2-1 and V is TRBV19; TRBD1 is a possible D gene (5 bases). Trimming shortened V by 6 bases and J by 0 bases, and 12 bases separated the two germline ends. CDR1 is LNHDA, CDR2 SQIVND, per germline (reference sequence). The CDR3 spans 15 residues. The CDR3 region is CASRRQFGSYNEQFF. CDR3 in DNA: TGTGCCAGTAGAAGACAGTTTGGCTCCTACAATGAGCAGTTCTTC.

A single count supports this clone. The rearrangement uses TRBV5-6 and TRBJ2-1; 7 bases agree with TRBD1. The CDR3 loop spans 14 amino acids. Germline V gene sequence: CDR1 SGHDT, CDR2 YYEEEE. Trimming cost V 0 bases and J 10 bases; bases outside gene matches: 7. In DNA form, the CDR3 reads TGTGCCAGCAGCTTGGGGTCGGGACAGATAGAGCAGTTCTTC. Translating it yields CASSLGSGQIEQFF.

This clone was detected only once. The chain employs TRBV5-1 and TRBJ2-7, with TRBD2 matching over 10 bases. The V gene's germline CDR1 is SGHRS and CDR2 YFSETQ. The V segment lost 5 bases and the J segment 5 bases; nucleotides outside the gene matches: 4. This CDR3 has 13 residues. Here the CDR3 DNA reads TGCGCCAGCAGAGCTAGCGGGGGCGACGAGCAGTACTTC. The encoded protein is CASRASGGDEQYF.

The chain employs TRBV19 and TRBJ1-2; TRBD1 matches 9 bases. The V gene end was trimmed by 5 bases and the J gene end by 3 bases; junction bases not matched to a gene: 7. The CDR3 is 15 residues long. CDR1 is LNHDA and CDR2 is SQIVND in the germline V gene (reference sequence). The chain's CDR3 is CASSPGQGRHYGYTF. The DNA of the CDR3 is TGTGCCAGTAGTCCCGGACAGGGGCGGCACTATGGCTACACCTTC.

This clone has only a few counts. The V call is TRBV6-1, the J call TRBJ2-5; D uncertain. CDR1 is MNHNS and CDR2 is SASEGT in the germline V gene. V was shortened by 2 bases and J by 1 base, with 11 bases between the two germline ends. The CDR3 runs to 15 residues. CDR3 region: CASSETQTIQETQYF. The CDR3 nucleotides are TGTGCCAGCAGTGAAACACAGACAATCCAAGAGACCCAGTACTTC.

This clone has only one observation. The gene calls are TRBV27 and TRBJ2-7; perhaps TRBD1 as D (6 bases). Germline CDR1 reads MNHEY; CDR2 reads SMNVEV (reference sequence). The CDR3 covers 13 residues. V shed 3 bases and J shed 1 base, with 7 bases lying between them. The CDR3 loop reads CASSFGQSYEQYF. In nucleotides, the CDR3 is TGTGCCAGCAGTTTTGGACAGTCCTACGAGCAGTACTTC.

In DNA, the CDR3 is TGTGCCAGCAGATTATCCAGGGGGCGATTCTACGAGCAGTACTTC. Translation: CASRLSRGRFYEQYF. The chain uses TRBV6-6 and TRBJ2-7, with 8 positions matching TRBD1. Germline CDR1 reads MNHNY; CDR2 reads SVGAGI (reference sequence). V lost 6 bases, J lost 3 bases, and 10 bases stayed unmatched. The CDR3 spans 15 residues.

This chain uses TRBV2 with TRBJ1-4; TRBD1 matches 9 bases. The CDR3 covers 15 residues. Germline V gives CDR1 SNHLY, CDR2 FYNNEI. Trimming at V came to 4 bases and at J to 7 bases, leaving 7 bases not matched to a gene. CDR3 residues: CASSVGQGRGEKLFF. CDR3 bases: TGTGCCAGCAGTGTGGGACAGGGCCGCGGTGAAAAACTGTTTTTT. The variable domain in full, with the rest retrieved from reference TRBV2 and TRBJ1-4, is EPEVTQTPSHQVTQMGQEVILRCVPISNHLYFYWYRQILGQKVEFLVSFYNNEISEKSEIFDDQFSVERPDGSNFTLKIRSTKLEDSAMYFCASSVGQGRGEKLFFGSGTQLSVL.

The chain carries TRBV5-1 and TRBJ2-3, with 16 positions matching TRBD2. With V trimmed by 4 bases and J by 0 bases, 8 bases remained unmatched. Germline V lookup: CDR1 SGHRS, CDR2 YFSETQ. The CDR3 length is 19 residues. The CDR3 DNA follows: TGCGCCAGCAGCGCGGGACTAGCGGGAGGGCGTGAGAGCACAGATACGCAGTATTTT. Translated: CASSAGLAGGRESTDTQYF.

This clone was found once. The V and J genes are TRBV2 and TRBJ2-3, with TRBD2 matching 8 bases. CDR1 is SNHLY, CDR2 FYNNEI, per germline. CDR3 length: 15 residues. The V segment lost 6 bases and the J segment 1 base; nucleotides outside the gene matches: 6. CDR3 sequence: CASRVSGIGTDTQYF. In DNA, the CDR3 is TGTGCCAGCAGAGTTAGCGGGATAGGCACAGATACGCAGTATTTT.

The gene calls are TRBV24-1 and TRBJ2-3; D might be TRBD2 (6 bases). The V and J ends lost 0 bases and 5 bases respectively, with 8 bases between them. The CDR3 is made up of 14 amino acids. The germline V gene has CDR1 KGHDR and CDR2 SFDVKD. The DNA for the CDR3 is TGTGCCACCAGTGATTTGGGGGGGAGAGATACGCAGTATTTT. Residues: CATSDLGGRDTQYF.

The chain uses TRBV18 and TRBJ2-5; D is unresolved. Looked up from germline, CDR1 is KGHSH and CDR2 is LQKENI. The CDR3 loop spans 15 amino acids. V lost 5 bases to trimming and J lost 4 bases, with 17 bases between them. The CDR3 protein is CASSSATRSIETQYF. The CDR3 coding sequence is TGTGCCAGCTCATCCGCGACAAGGTCGATAGAGACCCAGTACTTC. Together with reference TRBV18 and TRBJ2-5, the CDR3 gives the full variable domain: NAGVMQNPRHLVRRRGQEARLRCSPMKGHSHVYWYRQLPEEGLKFMVYLQKENIIDESGMPKERFSAEFPKEGPSILRIQQVVRGDSAAYFCASSSATRSIETQYFGPGTRLLVL.

This clone was seen only once. The chain uses TRBV7-8 and TRBJ2-3; 10 nucleotides align to TRBD2. J gave up 4 bases and V 0 bases, and 4 bases lay outside the gene matches. In germline, CDR1 is SGHVS, CDR2 FQNEAQ. CDR3 length: 16 amino acids. The CDR3 region has the DNA TGTGCCAGCAGCTTAGCGCTAGCGGGAGTAGCAGATACGCAGTATTTT. Amino acids: CASSLALAGVADTQYF.

The chain combines TRBV24-1 with TRBJ2-5, with D unresolved. The CDR3 length is 14 residues. Germline CDR1 reads KGHDR; CDR2 reads SFDVKD. The V and J ends lost 5 bases and 0 bases respectively, with 9 bases between them. Here the CDR3 DNA reads TGTGCCACCAGTGCCGCTCGGTACCAAGAGACCCAGTACTTC. Translating gives CATSAARYQETQYF.

This chain links TRBV7-8 with TRBJ2-1; D call uncertain. The CDR3 has 11 residues. Trimming shortened V by 5 bases and J by 4 bases, and 3 bases separated the two germline ends. Germline CDR1 reads SGHVS; CDR2 reads FQNEAQ. The CDR3: CASSPYNEQFF. The CDR3 DNA follows: TGTGCCAGCAGCCCATACAATGAGCAGTTCTTC.

V usage is TRBV29-1 and J usage is TRBJ2-5; tentatively, D is TRBD2 (6 bases). Germline loops: CDR1 SQVTM, CDR2 ANQGSEA. V lost 5 bases to trimming and J lost 1 base, with 14 bases between them. The length of the CDR3 is 14 residues. This CDR3 is CSVILLAFQETQYF. CDR3 in DNA: TGCAGCGTTATACTCCTAGCGTTCCAAGAGACCCAGTACTTC.

The chain employs TRBV18 and TRBJ1-1; TRBD1 matches at 7 bases. This CDR3 spans 16 amino acids. The V and J ends lost 3 bases and 2 bases, in that order; junction bases with no gene match: 9. Germline CDR1 reads KGHSH; CDR2 reads LQKENI. The CDR3, as DNA: TGTGCCAGCTCACCCCTACTTACAGGGGATAACACTGAAGCTTTCTTT. Translated: CASSPLLTGDNTEAFF.